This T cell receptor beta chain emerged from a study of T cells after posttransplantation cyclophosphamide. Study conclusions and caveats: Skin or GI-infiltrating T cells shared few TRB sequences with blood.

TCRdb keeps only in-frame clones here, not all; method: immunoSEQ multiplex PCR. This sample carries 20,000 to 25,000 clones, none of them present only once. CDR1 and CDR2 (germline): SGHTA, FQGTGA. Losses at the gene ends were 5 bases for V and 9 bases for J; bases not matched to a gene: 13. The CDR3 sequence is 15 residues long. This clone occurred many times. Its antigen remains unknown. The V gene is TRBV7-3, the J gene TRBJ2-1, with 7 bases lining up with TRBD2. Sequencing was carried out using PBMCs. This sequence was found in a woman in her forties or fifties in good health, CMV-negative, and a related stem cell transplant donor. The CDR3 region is CASSLGSGDIGEQFF. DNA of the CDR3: TGTGCCAGCAGCCTTGGGAGCGGGGATATAGGTGAGCAGTTCTTC.